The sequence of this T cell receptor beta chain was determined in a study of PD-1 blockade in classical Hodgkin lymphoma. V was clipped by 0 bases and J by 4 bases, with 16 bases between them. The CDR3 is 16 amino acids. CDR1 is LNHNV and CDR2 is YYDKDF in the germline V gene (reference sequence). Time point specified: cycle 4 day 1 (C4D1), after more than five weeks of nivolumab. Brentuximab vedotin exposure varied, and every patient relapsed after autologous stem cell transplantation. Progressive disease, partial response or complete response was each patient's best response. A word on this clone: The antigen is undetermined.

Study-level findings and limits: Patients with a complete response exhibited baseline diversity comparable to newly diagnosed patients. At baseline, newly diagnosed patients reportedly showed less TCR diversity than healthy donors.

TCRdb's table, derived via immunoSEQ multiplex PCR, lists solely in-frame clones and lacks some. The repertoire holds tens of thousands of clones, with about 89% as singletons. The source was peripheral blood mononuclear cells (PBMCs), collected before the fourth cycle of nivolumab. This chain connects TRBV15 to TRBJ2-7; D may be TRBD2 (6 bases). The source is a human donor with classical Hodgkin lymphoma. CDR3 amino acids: CATSRDKRGGGYEQYF. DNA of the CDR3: TGTGCCACCAGCAGAGATAAGAGGGGAGGAGGGTACGAGCAGTACTTC.